This T cell receptor (beta chain) was sequenced in a study of CD8 T cells in Susac syndrome. RNA in amounts of about 0.5 to 1 ug was reverse transcribed with random hexamers. Across 54 Vbeta and 13 Jbeta, TCR beta CDR3 was amplified with immunoSEQ multiplex PCR. TCRdb independently ran MiXCR on the immunoSEQ multiplex PCR reads; one entry per CDR3 protein. This table holds 150,000 to 180,000 distinct CDR3 sequences, around 95% found once. From blood CD8+ and CD4+ T cells, the TCR beta chain was sequenced. Germline V gene lookup returns CDR1 MNHNS and CDR2 SASEGT. Trimming shortened V by 4 bases and J by 5 bases, and 8 bases separated the two germline ends. CDR3 length: 12 residues.

The rearrangement joins TRBV6-1 to TRBJ1-1; weak D call: TRBD1 (5 bases). Source material: CD4+ T cells from PBMCs. The clonotype originates from a human donor with Susac syndrome. The CDR3 protein is CASSARETEAFF. Here the CDR3 DNA reads TGTGCCAGCAGTGCCAGGGAGACTGAAGCTTTCTTT.